This TCR beta chain was obtained from a study of control samples from healthy donors and cancer patients. The CDR3 length is 15 residues. Between the trimmed V and J ends, which lost 3 bases and 2 bases, there was a span of 12 bases. CDR1 is SGHVS, CDR2 FNYEAQ, per germline. Assay used: immunoSEQ multiplex PCR; TCRdb lists only in-frame clones, some missing. The sample contains 150,000 to 200,000 clones, roughly 90% of which appear only once. The chain joins TRBV7-6 to TRBJ2-3; D gene ambiguous. This receptor was identified in a man younger than 40 in good health. Sequenced: blood. The CDR3 nucleotides are TGTGCCAGCAGCTTGAATGACGGGCCCACAGATACGCAGTATTTT. Translating gives CASSLNDGPTDTQYF.